Listed here are 21 T cell receptor beta chains from one sample, sequenced in a study of cytomegalovirus exposure and HLA in healthy donors. Data came from immunoSEQ multiplex PCR; TCRdb stores just in-frame clones and leaves some out. Counted here are about 170,000 clones, 70% to 90% occurring once; the ten biggest clones make up around 5%. The sequencing sample was made of PBMCs. These receptors were collected from a young woman in good health and CMV-seronegative.

CDR3 sequence reads: CASSQERGKNTEAFF. For the CDR3, the DNA is TGCGCCAGCAGCCAAGAGAGGGGGAAGAACACTGAAGCTTTCTTT. This sequence joins TRBV4-3 and TRBJ1-1; weak D call: TRBD1 (6 bases). The CDR3 loop spans 15 amino acids. Trimming left V 0 bases short and J 1 base short, with 9 bases between. From germline, CDR1 is LGHNA and CDR2 YSLEER.

This clone was seen a single time. V and J are TRBV6-1 and TRBJ1-6; D is ambiguous. The CDR3 totals 13 residues. Looked up from germline, CDR1 is MNHNS and CDR2 is SASEGT. Trimming shortened V by 3 bases and J by 6 bases, and 6 bases separated the two germline ends. The CDR3 DNA reads TGTGCCAGCAGTGAGTGGATTAATTCACCCCTCCACTTT. Translation: CASSEWINSPLHF.

The chain joins TRBV27 to TRBJ1-1; 8 bases match TRBD1. V dropped 6 bases and J dropped 5; count of bases not matched to a gene: 11. Germline V gives CDR1 MNHEY, CDR2 SMNVEV (reference sequence). This CDR3 is 15 amino acids long. CDR3 region: CASRVLWTGRTEAFF. As DNA, the CDR3 is TGTGCCAGCAGGGTACTTTGGACAGGGCGTACTGAAGCTTTCTTT.

The chain recombines TRBV4-1 with TRBJ1-2; 8 bases are a match to TRBD1. With V trimmed by 6 bases and J by 1 base, 4 bases remained unmatched. This CDR3 contains 14 residues. CDR1 is MGHRA and CDR2 is YSYEKL in the germline V gene. CDR3 sequence reads: CASSQTGDNYGYTF. Here the CDR3 DNA reads TGCGCCAGCAGTCAGACAGGGGATAACTATGGCTACACCTTC.

V and J are TRBV5-1 and TRBJ1-2; D remains unclear. In germline, CDR1 is SGHRS, CDR2 YFSETQ. The V gene lost 4 bases and the J gene lost 5 bases, with 9 bases spanning the gap. This CDR3 comprises 12 residues. This CDR3 reads CASSPDQYGYTF. The CDR3 DNA sequence: TGCGCCAGCAGCCCCGACCAGTATGGCTACACCTTC.

This chain connects TRBV6-5 to TRBJ2-7; 8 bases line up with TRBD2. Germline CDR1 reads MNHEY; CDR2 reads SVGAGI. The J segment lost 5 bases and the V segment lost 7 bases, leaving 7 bases of the junction unmatched. The length of the CDR3 is 13 residues. This CDR3 reads CASKELAVDEQYF. The CDR3 region has the DNA TGTGCCAGCAAGGAACTAGCGGTTGACGAGCAGTACTTC.

V usage is TRBV19 and J usage is TRBJ2-3; 11 bases map to TRBD2. The CDR3 sequence is 16 residues long. Germline V lookup: CDR1 LNHDA, CDR2 SQIVND (reference sequence). The V gene end was trimmed by 8 bases and the J gene end by 1 base; junction bases not matched to a gene: 8. CDR3 sequence: CASGSGRADGTDTQYF. The CDR3 nucleotides are TGTGCCAGTGGTAGCGGGAGGGCCGATGGCACAGATACGCAGTATTTT. Looking up the rest from reference TRBV19 and TRBJ2-3 gives the full variable domain: DGGITQSPKYLFRKEGQNVTLSCEQNLNHDAMYWYRQDPGQGLRLIYYSQIVNDFQKGDIAEGYSVSREKKESFPLTVTSAQKNPTAFYLCASGSGRADGTDTQYFGPGTRLTVL.

This clone appeared a single time. V and J are TRBV23-1 and TRBJ2-7; 9 nucleotides match TRBD1. TRBV23-1 is recorded as an ORF, its role being uncertain. V lost 8 bases to trimming and J lost 4 bases; unmatched junction nucleotides: 3. This CDR3 is 12 amino acids long. The CDR3 DNA reads as TGCGCCAGCGTCGACAGGGGGTACGAGCAGTACTTC. Encoded protein: CASVDRGYEQYF.

The V gene is TRBV5-1, the J gene TRBJ2-1; 8 bases map to TRBD2. The CDR3 extends over 15 amino acids. Per the germline V gene, CDR1 is SGHRS and CDR2 is YFSETQ. V shed 3 bases and J 5 bases; nucleotides not matched to a gene: 7. For the CDR3, the DNA is TGCGCCAGCAGCTCCCCGGGGGGGCCGGACAATGAGCAGTTCTTC. Protein product: CASSSPGGPDNEQFF.

This clone was seen only a few times. The V and J genes are TRBV6-5 and TRBJ2-7, with 9 bases matching TRBD1. V lost 6 bases and J lost 3; bases outside the gene matches: 3. CDR3 size: 13 residues. Per the germline V gene, CDR1 is MNHEY and CDR2 is SVGAGI. Written as DNA, the CDR3 is TGTGCCAGCAGACCGGGACAGGGCTACGAGCAGTACTTC. This sequence encodes CASRPGQGYEQYF.

This chain connects TRBV19 to TRBJ1-5; a weak D match, TRBD1 (5 bases). The CDR3 is made up of 13 amino acids. Per germline, CDR1 LNHDA and CDR2 SQIVND (reference sequence). Trimming cost V 8 bases and J 0 bases, with 8 bases left between them. The chain's CDR3 is CASAGYSNQPQHF. The CDR3 nucleotides are TGTGCCAGTGCAGGGTATAGCAATCAGCCCCAGCATTTT.

The chain combines TRBV7-2 with TRBJ2-5; 11 nucleotides align to TRBD2. CDR1 SGHTA and CDR2 FQGNSA come from the germline V gene. V lost 5 bases, J lost 2 bases, and 16 bases stayed unmatched. This CDR3 is 19 amino acids long. The CDR3 sequence is CASSTLRATSGRLQETQYF. The DNA of the CDR3 is TGTGCCAGCAGCACCCTGAGGGCTACTAGCGGGAGACTACAAGAGACCCAGTACTTC.

The chain uses TRBV11-1 and TRBJ2-1; TRBD2 aligns across 9 bases. CDR3 length: 15 residues. J gave up 8 bases and V 1 base, and 6 bases lay outside the gene matches. Germline CDR1 and CDR2: SGHAT and FQDESV (reference sequence). CDR3 loop: CASSLGSGSLDEQFF. In DNA form, the CDR3 reads TGTGCCAGCAGCTTAGGTAGCGGGAGTCTGGATGAGCAGTTCTTC.

This clone has just a few counts. The V call is TRBV7-2, the J call TRBJ2-1; 14 positions match TRBD2. The CDR3 runs 17 residues. V was clipped by 4 bases and J by 8 bases; unmatched bases: 10. Germline CDR1 is SGHTA and CDR2 is FQGNSA. CDR3 sequence reads: CASSSGTSGGLWDEQFF. The CDR3 nucleotides read TGTGCCAGCAGCTCGGGGACTAGCGGGGGACTCTGGGATGAGCAGTTCTTC.

The rearrangement links TRBV5-4 to TRBJ1-2; D gene uncertain. This CDR3 contains 15 residues. The V gene's germline CDR1 is SGHNT and CDR2 YYREEE (reference sequence). V lost 1 base and J 4 bases, leaving 14 bases between the germline ends. CDR3 region: CASSLLADGRYGYTF. CDR3 in DNA: TGTGCCAGCAGCTTGTTAGCCGATGGACGCTATGGCTACACCTTC.

The V call is TRBV19, the J call TRBJ1-1; D is unresolved. The CDR3 runs to 14 residues. V was pared by 7 bases and J by 6 bases, with 18 bases between. The germline CDR1 and CDR2 sequences are LNHDA and SQIVND (reference sequence). DNA for the CDR3: TGTGCCAGTACCCCAGACATGTCGCGTTCTGAAGCTTTCTTT. Its protein product is CASTPDMSRSEAFF.

This chain links TRBV5-6 with TRBJ2-3; no firm D call. The CDR3 contains 15 residues. Deletions cut 0 bases from V and 0 bases from J, with 8 bases between. Per the germline V gene, CDR1 is SGHDT and CDR2 is YYEEEE. The CDR3 sequence is CASSLVSASTDTQYF. The CDR3 DNA is TGTGCCAGCAGCTTGGTCAGTGCTAGCACAGATACGCAGTATTTT. The full variable domain, in which reference TRBV5-6 and TRBJ2-3 provide the parts outside the CDR3, is DAGVTQSPTHLIKTRGQQVTLRCSPKSGHDTVSWYQQALGQGPQFIFQYYEEEERQRGNFPDRFSGHQFPNYSSELNVNALLLGDSALYLCASSLVSASTDTQYFGPGTRLTVL.

CDR3: CAWKQSVYEQYF. Written as DNA, the CDR3 is TGTGCCTGGAAACAGTCGGTCTACGAGCAGTACTTC. The chain combines TRBV30 with TRBJ2-7; unclear D gene. The CDR3 has 12 amino acids. V was clipped by 4 bases and J by 3 bases, with 10 bases between them. From germline, CDR1 is GTSNPN and CDR2 SVGIG (reference sequence).

The V gene is TRBV4-2, the J gene TRBJ2-1; D may be TRBD2 (5 bases). Trimming took off 0 bases at V and 1 base at J, with 10 bases between the two ends. The CDR3 sequence is 16 residues long. CDR1 and CDR2 from the germline V gene are LGHNA and YNFKEQ. Here the CDR3 DNA reads TGTGCCAGCAGCCAAGAGGTCGGGGAGTCCTACAATGAGCAGTTCTTC. Protein sequence: CASSQEVGESYNEQFF.

V usage is TRBV19 and J usage is TRBJ2-7; a possible D gene is TRBD1 (6 bases). The germline gives CDR1 LNHDA, CDR2 SQIVND (reference sequence). The CDR3 extends over 15 amino acids. Trimming took 6 bases from V and 3 from J, leaving 18 bases between them. The CDR3 region has the DNA TGTGCCAGTAGATTGACAGGATCCTCCAGCTACGAGCAGTACTTC. Amino acid sequence: CASRLTGSSSYEQYF.

The rearrangement joins TRBV30 to TRBJ2-2, with unresolved D. Germline lookup yields CDR1 GTSNPN and CDR2 SVGIG (reference sequence). The CDR3 runs 11 residues. V lost 0 bases to trimming and J lost 8 bases, with 4 bases between them. The CDR3 DNA follows: TGTGCCTGGAGTGTGGGGGGGGAGCTGTTTTTT. This encodes CAWSVGGELFF. The whole variable domain, remainder taken from reference TRBV30 and TRBJ2-2, is SQTIHQWPATLVQPVGSPLSLECTVEGTSNPNLYWYRQAAGRGLQLLFYSVGIGQISSEVPQNLSASRPQDRQFILSSKKLLLSDSGFYLCAWSVGGELFFGEGSRLTVL.